What follows is one TCR beta chain and its context. The germline gene is not matched at one end of the junction; a read error may be the cause. Joint extraction of RNA and DNA used 20-30 mg of bulk tissue that was unsorted. The CDR3 length is 11 residues. Germline V CDR1 and CDR2: SQVTM, ANQGSEA. This entry comes from a study of tumor-infiltrating lymphocytes in primary liver carcinoma. The researchers produced TCR beta cDNA from 500 ng total RNA with a constant-region primer. Investigators got TCR beta libraries out of three nested multiplex PCR rounds, done with slightly modified ARM-PCR. Rounds one and two of PCR, each of about 10 cycles, were primed with TRBV1-TRBV30 forward primers and a C-beta reverse primer. TCRdb called the multiplex PCR reads again in MiXCR, with one record for every CDR3 protein. In the table there are about 48,000 distinct CDR3 sequences, roughly 77% of which are singletons.

Sequences were obtained from liver tumor tissue from sampling region 3. Subset of the sample: tumor region T3, left-lateral pole. This sequence originates from a man aged 35 to 55 with primary liver carcinoma and hepatitis B virus infection. The gene calls are TRBV29-1 and TRBJ2-7; D possibly corresponds to TRBD1 (6 bases). The CDR3 DNA follows: TGCGGCGTTGGGACATGTTCACGGCAGTACTTC. Residues: CGVGTCSRQYF.